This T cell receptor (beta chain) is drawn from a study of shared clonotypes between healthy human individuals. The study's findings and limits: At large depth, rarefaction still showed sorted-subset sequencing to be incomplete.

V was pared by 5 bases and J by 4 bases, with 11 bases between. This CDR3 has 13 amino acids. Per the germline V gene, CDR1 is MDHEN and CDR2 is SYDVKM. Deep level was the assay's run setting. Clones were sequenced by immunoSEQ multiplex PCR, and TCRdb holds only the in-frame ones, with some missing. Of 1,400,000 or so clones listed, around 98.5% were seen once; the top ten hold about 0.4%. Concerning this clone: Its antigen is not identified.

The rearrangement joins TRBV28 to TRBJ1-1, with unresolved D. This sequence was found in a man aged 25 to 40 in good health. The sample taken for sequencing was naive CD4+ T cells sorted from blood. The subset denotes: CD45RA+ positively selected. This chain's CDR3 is CASSGAYSTEAFF. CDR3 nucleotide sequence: TGTGCCAGCAGTGGTGCGTACAGCACTGAAGCTTTCTTT.